Sequencing of this T cell receptor (beta chain) was carried out in a study of blood T cell repertoires in COVID-19. Study information: From the United States, Italy and Spain came samples of acute and convalescent COVID-19.

This clone appeared a single time. In the original analysis: Amplification of reference gene primers was used by the study to estimate nucleated cell counts. The assay was immunoSEQ multiplex PCR, and TCRdb's table has in-frame clones only and misses some. From that table come the V and J calls and clone size; the DNA was used to work out D and trimming. The sample carries about 27,000 clones, about 90% recorded once. From germline, CDR1 is SGHAT and CDR2 FQNNGV. V lost 4 bases and J lost 5, with 15 bases in between. The CDR3 is 15 amino acids. This receptor was taken from a human donor in a cohort sampled during active COVID-19. Sequencing was performed on peripheral blood. The J gene is TRBJ2-4, the V gene TRBV11-2; D uncertain. CDR3 loop: CASSWQVGSQNIQYF. The CDR3 DNA reads TGTGCCAGCAGCTGGCAAGTGGGTAGCCAAAACATTCAGTACTTC. The variable domain in full, completed from reference TRBV11-2 and TRBJ2-4, reads EAGVAQSPRYKIIEKRQSVAFWCNPISGHATLYWYQQILGQGPKLLIQFQNNGVVDDSQLPKDRFSAERLKGVDSTLKIQPAKLEDSAVYLCASSWQVGSQNIQYFGAGTRLSVL.